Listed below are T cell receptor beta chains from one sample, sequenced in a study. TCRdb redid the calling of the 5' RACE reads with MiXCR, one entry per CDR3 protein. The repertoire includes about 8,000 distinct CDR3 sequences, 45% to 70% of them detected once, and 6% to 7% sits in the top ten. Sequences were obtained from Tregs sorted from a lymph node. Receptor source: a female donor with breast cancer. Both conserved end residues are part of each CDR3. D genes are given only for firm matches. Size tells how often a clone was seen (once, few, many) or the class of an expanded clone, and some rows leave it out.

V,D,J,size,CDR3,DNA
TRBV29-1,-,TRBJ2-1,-,CSGRRDGNEQFF,TGCAGCGGCCGGCGGGATGGAAATGAGCAGTTCTTC
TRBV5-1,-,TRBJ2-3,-,CASRNPGITDTQYF,TGCGCCAGCAGGAATCCAGGGATCACAGATACGCAGTATTTT
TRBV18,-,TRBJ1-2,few,CASDPGHRTNYGYTF,TGTGCCAGCGACCCGGGACACCGAACAAACTATGGCTACACCTTC
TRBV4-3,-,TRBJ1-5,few,CASSQDFPVSNQPQHF,TGCGCCAGCAGCCAAGATTTCCCGGTTAGCAATCAGCCCCAGCATTTT
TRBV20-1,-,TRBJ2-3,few,CSAPTPGVTQYF,TGCAGTGCTCCAACGCCAGGGGTTACGCAGTATTTT
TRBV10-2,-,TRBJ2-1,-,CANSESWVEPYNEQFF,TGCGCCAACAGTGAGTCGTGGGTAGAGCCCTACAATGAGCAGTTCTTC
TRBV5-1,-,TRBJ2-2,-,CASSFPGRQLGNTGELFF,TGCGCCAGCAGCTTTCCGGGACGACAACTGGGGAACACCGGGGAGCTGTTTTTT
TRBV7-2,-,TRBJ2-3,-,CASSPPSTDTQYF,TGTGCCAGCAGCCCCCCCAGCACAGATACGCAGTATTTT
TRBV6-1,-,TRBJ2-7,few,CASTRNYEQYF,TGTGCCAGCACTCGCAACTACGAGCAGTACTTC
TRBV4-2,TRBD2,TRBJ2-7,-,CASSFGLAGGYEQYF,TGTGCCAGCAGCTTCGGACTAGCGGGAGGATACGAGCAGTACTTC
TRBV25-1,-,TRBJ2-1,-,CASSIPGARNEQFF,TGTGCCAGCAGTATACCCGGAGCGAGGAATGAGCAGTTCTTC
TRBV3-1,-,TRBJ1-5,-,CASSQLGQPQHF,TGTGCCAGCAGCCAGTTGGGTCAGCCCCAGCATTTT
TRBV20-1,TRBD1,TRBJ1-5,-,CSARETGVYSNQPQHF,TGCAGTGCTAGAGAGACAGGGGTTTATAGCAATCAGCCCCAGCATTTT
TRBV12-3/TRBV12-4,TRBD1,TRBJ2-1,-,CASTTTRGPYNEQFF,TGTGCCAGCACCACGACAAGGGGGCCCTACAATGAGCAGTTCTTC
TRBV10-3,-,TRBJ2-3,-,CAISERGRGMYVDTQYF,TGTGCCATCAGTGAGAGGGGACGAGGGATGTATGTGGATACGCAGTATTTT
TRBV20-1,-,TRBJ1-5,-,CSARRGVGGSQPQHF,TGCAGTGCTAGACGCGGGGTGGGTGGGAGTCAGCCCCAGCATTTT
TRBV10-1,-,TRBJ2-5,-,CASSSYREWKTQYF,TGTGCCAGCAGTTCTTACCGGGAGTGGAAGACCCAGTACTTC
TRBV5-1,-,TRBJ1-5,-,CASSLAAGDNQPQHF,TGCGCCAGCAGCTTGGCCGCGGGGGACAATCAGCCCCAGCATTTT
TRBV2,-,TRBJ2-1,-,CASGLPAYNEQFF,TGTGCCAGCGGACTACCGGCCTACAATGAGCAGTTCTTC
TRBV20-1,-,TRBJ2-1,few,CSARDLTREQFF,TGCAGTGCTAGAGATTTAACGCGTGAGCAGTTCTTC
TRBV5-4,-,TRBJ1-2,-,CASSRGVGYGYTF,TGTGCCAGCAGCCGTGGGGTGGGCTATGGCTACACCTTC
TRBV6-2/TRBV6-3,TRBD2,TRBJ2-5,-,CASSPIGLAGGETQYF,TGTGCCAGCAGCCCAATCGGACTAGCGGGAGGGGAGACCCAGTACTTC
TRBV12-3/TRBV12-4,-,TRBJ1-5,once,CASSLFFGGKAGQPQHF,TGTGCCAGCAGTTTATTCTTCGGGGGGAAGGCTGGTCAGCCCCAGCATTTT
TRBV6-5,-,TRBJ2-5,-,CASSYPDRDGTQYF,TGTGCCAGCAGTTACCCCGACCGCGACGGGACCCAGTACTTC